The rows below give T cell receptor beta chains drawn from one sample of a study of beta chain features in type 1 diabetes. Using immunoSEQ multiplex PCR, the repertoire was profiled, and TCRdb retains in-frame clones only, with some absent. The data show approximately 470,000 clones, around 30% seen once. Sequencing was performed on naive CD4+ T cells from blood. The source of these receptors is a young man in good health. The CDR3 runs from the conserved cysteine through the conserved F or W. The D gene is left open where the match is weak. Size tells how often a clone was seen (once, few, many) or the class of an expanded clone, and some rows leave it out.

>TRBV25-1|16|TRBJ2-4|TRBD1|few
CASSSDRGFGKNIQYF
TGTGCCAGCAGTTCCGACAGGGGTTTTGGCAAAAACATTCAGTACTTC
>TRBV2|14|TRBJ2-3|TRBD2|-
CASSSGKVSDTQYF
TGTGCCAGCAGCAGCGGGAAGGTATCTGATACGCAGTATTTT
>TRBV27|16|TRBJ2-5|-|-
CASSSPGAGGGETQYF
TGTGCCAGCAGTTCCCCTGGGGCAGGGGGAGGGGAGACCCAGTACTTC
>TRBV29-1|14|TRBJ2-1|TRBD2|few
CSASTSGTHNEQFF
TGCAGCGCCTCGACTAGCGGGACCCACAATGAGCAGTTCTTC
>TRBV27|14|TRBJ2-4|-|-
CASSRLGLAGIQYF
TGTGCCAGCAGTCGTCTCGGGCTAGCTGGCATTCAGTACTTC
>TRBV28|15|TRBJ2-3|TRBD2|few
CASSSAGLLTDTQYF
TGTGCCAGCAGTTCAGCGGGACTACTCACAGATACGCAGTATTTT
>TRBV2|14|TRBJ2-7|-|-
CASSEETVSYEQYF
TGTGCCAGCAGTGAAGAGACCGTATCCTACGAGCAGTACTTC
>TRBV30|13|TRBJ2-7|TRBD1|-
CAWRTGGKNEQYF
TGTGCCTGGAGGACAGGGGGCAAGAACGAGCAGTACTTC
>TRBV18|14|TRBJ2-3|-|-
CASSPNVPADTQYF
TGTGCCAGCTCACCAAACGTTCCGGCAGATACGCAGTATTTT
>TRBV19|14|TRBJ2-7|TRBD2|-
CASSIAGVSYEQYF
TGTGCCAGTAGTATTGCGGGAGTCTCCTACGAGCAGTACTTC
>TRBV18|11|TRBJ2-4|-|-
CASSPGTSVHF
TGTGCCAGCTCACCTGGGACATCTGTGCACTTC
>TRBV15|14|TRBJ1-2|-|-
CATSRQWGGYGYTF
TGTGCCACCAGCCGACAGTGGGGCGGCTATGGCTACACCTTC
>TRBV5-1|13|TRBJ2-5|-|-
CASSDGSTETQYF
TGCGCCAGCAGCGACGGGAGTACGGAGACCCAGTACTTC
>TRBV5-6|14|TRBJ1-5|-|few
CASSDDSSNQPQHF
TGTGCCAGCAGCGACGACAGTAGCAATCAGCCCCAGCATTTT
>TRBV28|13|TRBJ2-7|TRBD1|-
CASSLTGMYEQYF
TGTGCCAGCAGTTTGACAGGGATGTACGAGCAGTACTTC
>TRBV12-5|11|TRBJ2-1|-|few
CASGQGGEQFF
TGTGCTAGTGGTCAGGGGGGTGAGCAGTTCTTC
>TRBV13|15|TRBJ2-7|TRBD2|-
CASSLARGRTHEQYF
TGTGCCAGCAGCTTAGCTCGCGGGAGAACCCACGAGCAGTACTTC
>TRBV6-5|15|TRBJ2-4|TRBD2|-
CASSPVTSGITIQYF
TGTGCCAGCAGCCCCGTGACTAGCGGGATTACCATTCAGTACTTC
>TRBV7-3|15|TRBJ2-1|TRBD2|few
CASSLGLAGLNEQFF
TGTGCCAGCAGCTTAGGACTAGCGGGACTCAATGAGCAGTTCTTC
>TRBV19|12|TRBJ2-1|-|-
CASRPGDNEQFF
TGTGCCAGCAGGCCAGGGGACAATGAGCAGTTCTTC
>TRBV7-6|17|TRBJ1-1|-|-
CASSLVPLQVENTEAFF
TGTGCCAGCAGCTTAGTCCCATTACAGGTCGAGAACACTGAAGCTTTCTTT
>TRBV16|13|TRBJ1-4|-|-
CASSLYSNEKLFF
TGTGCCAGCAGCCTCTATTCTAATGAAAAACTGTTTTTT
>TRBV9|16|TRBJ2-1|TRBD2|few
CASSVGGRTTYNEQFF
TGTGCCAGCAGCGTAGGCGGGAGGACAACCTACAATGAGCAGTTCTTC
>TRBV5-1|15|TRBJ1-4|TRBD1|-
CASSGGTGTREKLFF
TGCGCCAGCAGCGGAGGGACAGGGACACGTGAAAAACTGTTTTTT
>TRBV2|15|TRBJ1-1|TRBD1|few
CASRPGQAMNTEAFF
TGTGCCAGCAGACCAGGACAGGCCATGAACACTGAAGCTTTCTTT
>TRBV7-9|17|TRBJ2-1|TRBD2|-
CASSLLPSGRAVDEQFF
TGTGCCAGCAGCTTACTTCCTAGCGGGAGGGCCGTGGATGAGCAGTTCTTC
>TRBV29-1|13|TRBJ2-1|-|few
CSVAGEPVDEQFF
TGCAGCGTTGCGGGGGAACCGGTAGATGAGCAGTTCTTC
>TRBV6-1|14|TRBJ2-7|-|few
CASFPGRTSYEQYF
TGTGCCAGCTTCCCGGGCAGGACTTCCTACGAGCAGTACTTC
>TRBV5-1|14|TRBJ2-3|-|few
CASSPEDWTDTQYF
TGCGCCAGCAGCCCGGAAGACTGGACAGATACGCAGTATTTT
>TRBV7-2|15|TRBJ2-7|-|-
CASSLFKGESYEQYF
TGTGCCAGCAGCTTATTTAAGGGGGAATCCTACGAGCAGTACTTC
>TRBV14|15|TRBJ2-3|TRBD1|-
CASSPRRTGADTQYF
TGTGCCAGCAGCCCGAGAAGGACAGGGGCAGATACGCAGTATTTT
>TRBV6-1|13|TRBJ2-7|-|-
CASSDYPSYEQYF
TGTGCCAGCAGTGACTATCCCTCCTACGAGCAGTACTTC
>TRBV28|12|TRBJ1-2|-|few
CASTQGYGGYTF
TGTGCCAGCACCCAAGGATATGGTGGCTACACCTTC
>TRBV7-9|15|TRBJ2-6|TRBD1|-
CASMPQGFGANVLTF
TGTGCCAGCATGCCACAGGGGTTTGGGGCCAACGTCCTGACTTTC
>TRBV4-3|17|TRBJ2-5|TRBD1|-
CASSQVRGQVYRETQYF
TGCGCCAGCAGCCAAGTACGAGGACAGGTATATCGAGAGACCCAGTACTTC
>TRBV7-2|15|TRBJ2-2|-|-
CASSSQPTRTGELFF
TGTGCCAGCAGCTCCCAGCCAACACGGACCGGGGAGCTGTTTTTT
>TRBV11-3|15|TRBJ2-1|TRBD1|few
CASSPDRGLYNEQFF
TGTGCCAGCAGCCCAGACAGGGGGCTCTACAATGAGCAGTTCTTC
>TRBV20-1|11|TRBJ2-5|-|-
CSARVGETQYF
TGCAGTGCTAGAGTGGGAGAGACCCAGTACTTC
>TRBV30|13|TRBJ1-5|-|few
CAWSKTSYQPQHF
TGTGCCTGGAGTAAGACGAGCTATCAGCCCCAGCATTTT
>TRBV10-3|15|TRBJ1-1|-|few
CAISGAPTGSTEAFF
TGTGCCATCAGTGGGGCACCCACAGGGAGCACTGAAGCTTTCTTT
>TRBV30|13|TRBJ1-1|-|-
CAWSKGGNTEAFF
TGTGCCTGGAGCAAAGGGGGAAACACTGAAGCTTTCTTT
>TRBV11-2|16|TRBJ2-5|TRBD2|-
CASSSRGLAGGQTQYF
TGTGCCAGCAGCTCAAGGGGACTAGCGGGAGGGCAGACCCAGTACTTC
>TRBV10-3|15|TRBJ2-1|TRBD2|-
CAITAGLARSNEQFF
TGTGCCATCACCGCGGGACTAGCGAGGAGCAATGAGCAGTTCTTC
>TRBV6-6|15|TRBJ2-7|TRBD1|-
CASSLGQGSSYEQYF
TGTGCCAGCAGCCTGGGACAGGGGAGCTCCTACGAGCAGTACTTC
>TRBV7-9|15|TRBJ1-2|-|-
CASSVGAYREDGYTF
TGTGCCAGCAGCGTAGGGGCCTACAGGGAGGATGGCTACACCTTC
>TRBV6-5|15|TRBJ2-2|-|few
CASNTGTVNSGELFF
TGTGCCAGCAACACCGGGACGGTCAACTCCGGGGAGCTGTTTTTT
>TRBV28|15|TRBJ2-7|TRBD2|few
CASSLTGLASYEQYF
TGTGCCAGCAGTTTGACCGGACTAGCGTCCTACGAGCAGTACTTC
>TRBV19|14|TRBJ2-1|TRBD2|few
CASSIQLAENEQFF
TGTGCCAGTAGTATACAGCTAGCGGAAAATGAGCAGTTCTTC
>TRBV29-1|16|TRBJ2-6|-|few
CSVEWLASVGANVLTF
TGCAGCGTTGAATGGCTAGCTTCCGTTGGGGCCAACGTCCTGACTTTC
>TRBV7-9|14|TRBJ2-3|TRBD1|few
CASTWGQVVGTQYF
TGTGCCAGCACTTGGGGACAGGTTGTTGGTACGCAGTATTTT
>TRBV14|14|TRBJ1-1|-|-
CASSQRTGRNEAFF
TGTGCCAGCAGCCAAAGAACAGGACGTAATGAAGCTTTCTTT
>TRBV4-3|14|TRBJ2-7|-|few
CASSQEPRTREQYF
TGCGCCAGCAGCCAAGAGCCCCGGACGAGAGAGCAGTACTTC
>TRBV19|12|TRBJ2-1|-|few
CASSSPGAEQFF
TGTGCCAGTAGTTCCCCAGGGGCCGAGCAGTTCTTC
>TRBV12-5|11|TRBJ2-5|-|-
CASGRGETQYF
TGTGCTAGTGGCCGAGGCGAGACCCAGTACTTC
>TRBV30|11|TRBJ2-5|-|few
CAWSVGETQYF
TGTGCCTGGAGTGTAGGGGAGACCCAGTACTTC